The table lists the clone carrying this T cell receptor beta chain with a few counts. This specimen belongs to a study of blood T cell repertoires in COVID-19. Assay used: immunoSEQ multiplex PCR; TCRdb lists only in-frame clones, some missing. The table lists about 200,000 clones, 80% to 90% of them singletons. The clonotype was recovered from a woman of 80 years or more with acute or convalescent COVID-19. Sequences were obtained from peripheral blood.

As DNA, the CDR3 is TGTGCCATCAGTGCGGGAGGGAATTACAATGAGCAGTTCTTC. It yields the protein CAISAGGNYNEQFF. The chain recombines TRBV10-3 with TRBJ2-1; 8 bases map to TRBD2. This CDR3 region has 14 residues. The junction had 3 bases not matched to a gene; V was cut back by 4 bases and J by 4 bases. The germline gives CDR1 ENHRY, CDR2 SYGVKD.